This T cell receptor beta chain was captured in a study of T cell repertoires in cytomegalovirus infection. Broader study findings: Clonotypes of TCR beta that were HLA-C-restricted and CMV-specific dominated the ex vivo response.

With respect to this clonotype: What it binds is not known.

TCRdb reprocessed the reads via MiXCR and lists one record per CDR3 protein. The table has about 450,000 distinct CDR3 sequences, about 33% seen once. V lost 5 bases and J 6 bases, leaving 20 bases between the germline ends. CDR3 length: 15 residues. The receptor comes from a human donor in good health (CMV status not recorded). Some clones in this sample may be carry-over from other donors' samples. Sequenced material: PBMCs. V usage is TRBV12-3 or TRBV12-4 and J usage is TRBJ2-7; no clear D. CDR3 bases: TGTGCCAGCAGTCGCCTTGGGGTAGGAAGGTCCGAGCAGTACTTC. It translates to CASSRLGVGRSEQYF.